Listed below are T cell receptor beta chains from one sample, sequenced in a study of cytomegalovirus exposure and HLA in healthy donors. Only in-frame clones appear in the TCRdb table, and some are missing; sequencing was by immunoSEQ multiplex PCR. Here the sample spans about 83,000 clones, more than 80% being singletons. Material: PBMCs. The receptors were sampled from a woman in her twenties or thirties in good health and CMV-seronegative. CDR3s include the opening cysteine and the closing phenylalanine or tryptophan. D genes are given only for firm matches. Clone size is stated in some rows and not others, as once, few, many or a class when expanded.

cdr3_aa,cdr3_nt,j_call,clone_size,v_call,d_call
CASSFYQRLPRGTGELFF,TGCGCCAGCAGCTTTTACCAGCGACTCCCGCGGGGAACCGGGGAGCTGTTTTTT,TRBJ2-2,.,TRBV5-1,.
CALGQGTYEQYF,TGTGCCTTAGGCCAGGGTACCTACGAGCAGTACTTC,TRBJ2-7,.,TRBV30,.
CASSPGTSGAANTGELFF,TGTGCCAGCTCACCCGGGACTAGCGGGGCTGCGAACACCGGGGAGCTGTTTTTT,TRBJ2-2,.,TRBV18,TRBD2
CASSMPRQGNTEAFF,TGTGCCAGTAGTATGCCCCGGCAGGGGAACACTGAAGCTTTCTTT,TRBJ1-1,.,TRBV19,.
CASSWRNYGYTF,TGTGCCAGCAGTTGGAGAAACTATGGCTACACCTTC,TRBJ1-2,.,TRBV6-5,.
CASSFSTRGTADYGYTF,TGTGCCAGCAGCTTTTCGACCAGGGGAACTGCGGACTATGGCTACACCTTC,TRBJ1-2,.,TRBV5-6,.
CAITQGWGAFF,TGTGCCATCACACAGGGTTGGGGTGCTTTCTTT,TRBJ1-1,.,TRBV2,.
CASSKVFRCRSYEQYF,TGTGCCAGCAGCAAAGTTTTCCGGTGTCGGTCCTACGAGCAGTACTTC,TRBJ2-7,.,TRBV21-1,.
CASSWVPGQGDNQPQHF,TGTGCCAGCAGCTGGGTGCCGGGACAGGGGGACAATCAGCCCCAGCATTTT,TRBJ1-5,.,TRBV5-5,TRBD1
CASRSLAGGLVGELFF,TGTGCCAGCAGAAGCTTAGCGGGAGGGTTGGTCGGGGAGCTGTTTTTT,TRBJ2-2,few,TRBV27,TRBD2
CASSPPLAGGTYEQYF,TGCGCCAGCAGCCCCCCCCTAGCGGGAGGGACCTACGAGCAGTACTTC,TRBJ2-7,.,TRBV5-1,TRBD2
CASSRFGSTDTQYF,TGCGCCAGCAGTCGGTTCGGGAGCACAGATACGCAGTATTTT,TRBJ2-3,.,TRBV23-1,.
CASSPILGAPDEQYF,TGTGCCAGCAGCCCAATTTTAGGGGCTCCCGACGAGCAGTACTTC,TRBJ2-7,.,TRBV7-6,.
CASSSGRAGEQYF,TGTGCCAGCAGTAGCGGGAGGGCCGGAGAGCAGTACTTC,TRBJ2-7,.,TRBV27,TRBD2
CATFGGSSYEQYF,TGTGCCACCTTCGGGGGAAGCTCCTACGAGCAGTACTTC,TRBJ2-7,.,TRBV28,.
CASSFYGETQYF,TGTGCCAGCAGCTTTTATGGCGAGACCCAGTACTTC,TRBJ2-5,.,TRBV11-2,.
CASSIGTGISPLHF,TGTGCCAGCAGTATTGGGACAGGGATTTCACCCCTCCACTTT,TRBJ1-6,.,TRBV28,TRBD1
CASSLVLAGVGVGSRNTQYF,TGCGCCAGCAGCTTGGTGCTAGCGGGAGTCGGGGTAGGGAGTAGAAATACGCAGTATTTT,TRBJ2-3,.,TRBV5-1,TRBD2
CASSQGATNTEAFF,TGTGCCAGCAGCCAGGGGGCTACGAACACTGAAGCTTTCTTT,TRBJ1-1,.,TRBV9,TRBD1
CASSQESQYQPQHF,TGCGCCAGCAGCCAAGAATCACAGTATCAGCCCCAGCATTTT,TRBJ1-5,few,TRBV4-1,.
CAWRGPAVNTGELFF,TGTGCCTGGAGGGGCCCAGCGGTGAACACCGGGGAGCTGTTTTTT,TRBJ2-2,.,TRBV30,.
CASSLLLSSNQPQHF,TGTGCCAGCAGTCTTCTCCTCAGTAGCAATCAGCCCCAGCATTTT,TRBJ1-5,.,TRBV28,.
CASKGQGPSGAFF,TGTGCCAGCAAGGGGCAGGGGCCGTCCGGAGCTTTCTTT,TRBJ1-1,.,TRBV28,.
CASSLDAAGEQFF,TGTGCTAGCAGCTTAGACGCGGCGGGTGAGCAGTTCTTC,TRBJ2-1,.,TRBV7-7,.
CASSTGQGLGRISTGELFF,TGCGCCAGCAGCACGGGACAGGGGTTGGGGAGGATCTCCACCGGGGAGCTGTTTTTT,TRBJ2-2,few,TRBV4-1,TRBD1
CASRPGLINQPQHF,TGCGCCAGTAGACCTGGACTGATCAATCAGCCCCAGCATTTT,TRBJ1-5,.,TRBV19,.
CASSPPSSGGETQYF,TGTGCCAGCAGCCCCCCTTCTAGCGGAGGAGAGACCCAGTACTTC,TRBJ2-5,.,TRBV5-4,TRBD2
CASSLYQGPRTDTQYF,TGTGCCAGCAGTTTATATCAGGGGCCCCGCACAGATACGCAGTATTTT,TRBJ2-3,.,TRBV28,.
CASSLDFATPDYEQYF,TGTGCCAGCAGCTTAGATTTCGCGACACCCGATTACGAGCAGTACTTC,TRBJ2-7,.,TRBV11-2,.
CASSGTGPDTQYF,TGTGCCAGCAGTGGGACAGGACCAGATACGCAGTATTTT,TRBJ2-3,.,TRBV6-5,TRBD1
CASSPAGSEQQFF,TGTGCTAGCAGCCCCGCGGGTTCGGAGCAGCAGTTCTTC,TRBJ2-1,few,TRBV7-7,.
CASSSPFREEQYF,TGTGCCAGCAGCTCGCCGTTTAGGGAGGAGCAGTATTTT,TRBJ2-3,.,TRBV11-1,.
CASSIAGGSEQFF,TGTGCCAGTAGTATAGCTGGAGGGAGCGAGCAGTTCTTC,TRBJ2-1,.,TRBV19,.
CASSFPSTNYGYTF,TGTGCCAGCAGCTTCCCCTCTACTAACTATGGCTACACCTTC,TRBJ1-2,.,TRBV7-9,.
CASLPTGLGNTGELFF,TGTGCCAGCCTTCCCACTGGGCTGGGGAACACCGGGGAGCTGTTTTTT,TRBJ2-2,.,TRBV7-6,.
CASSSRMVGLDQPQHF,TGTGCCAGCAGCTCTCGCATGGTGGGCCTGGATCAGCCCCAGCATTTT,TRBJ1-5,.,TRBV5-6,.
CASSDGTAAEAFF,TGTGCCAGCAGCGACGGGACAGCTGCTGAAGCTTTCTTT,TRBJ1-1,few,TRBV5-6,TRBD1
CASSSGLAGGTETQYF,TGTGCCAGCAGTTCGGGACTAGCGGGAGGGACAGAGACCCAGTACTTC,TRBJ2-5,.,TRBV6-6,TRBD2
CASSLASGEQYF,TGTGCCAGCTCTCTGGCGAGCGGGGAGCAGTACTTC,TRBJ2-7,.,TRBV5-8,.
CATSRESVWAGQYF,TGTGCCACCAGCAGAGAATCCGTATGGGCCGGGCAGTACTTC,TRBJ2-7,few,TRBV15,.
CASSPQGRADTQYF,TGTGCCAGCAGCCCCCAGGGTCGGGCAGATACGCAGTATTTT,TRBJ2-3,.,TRBV11-3,.
CASSFQDSSYNEQFF,TGTGCCAGCAGCTTCCAGGACAGCTCCTACAATGAGCAGTTCTTC,TRBJ2-1,.,TRBV5-5,.
CASSPFTSEGSYNEQFF,TGTGCCAGCTCACCCTTTACTAGCGAGGGCTCCTACAATGAGCAGTTCTTC,TRBJ2-1,.,TRBV18,TRBD2
CASIRSLGTEAFF,TGTGCCAGCATAAGGAGTTTGGGCACTGAAGCTTTCTTT,TRBJ1-1,.,TRBV28,.